This entry lists 3 T cell receptor beta chains sequenced from one sample in a study of cytomegalovirus exposure and HLA in healthy donors. PCR was performed using 60 Vbeta and 13 Jbeta primers. Measured with immunoSEQ multiplex PCR; TCRdb has only the in-frame clones, and not every one. The sample lists some 70,000 clones; roughly four fifths were seen once. The sequenced material came from PBMCs. The receptor source for this set is a man aged 50 or older in good health and CMV-seronegative.

The V and J genes are TRBV29-1 and TRBJ2-1, with D perhaps TRBD1 (7 bases). Germline assignment: CDR1 SQVTM and CDR2 ANQGSEA. Between the trimmed V and J ends, which lost 4 bases and 5 bases, there was a span of 15 bases. The CDR3 contains 14 residues. The CDR3 DNA follows: TGCAGCGTTGTTCAGGGGGGAGTCAACAATGAGCAGTTCTTC. It specifies CSVVQGGVNNEQFF.

This clone appeared a few times. The chain uses TRBV7-8 and TRBJ2-7; D is ambiguous. V was pared by 2 bases and J by 4 bases, with 15 bases between. The CDR3 loop spans 15 amino acids. CDR1 is SGHVS, CDR2 FQNEAQ, per germline. CDR3 sequence: CASSLLPRPSYEQYF. The CDR3 nucleotides read TGTGCCAGCAGCTTACTGCCCAGGCCAAGTTACGAGCAGTACTTC.

The chain employs TRBV7-3 and TRBJ1-3, with D tentatively TRBD1 (6 bases). The V gene's germline CDR1 is SGHTA and CDR2 FQGTGA. The CDR3 extends over 15 amino acids. Trimming pared 5 bases from V and 3 bases from J, leaving 14 bases between. The CDR3 nucleotides are TGTGCCAGCAGCAATACAGGGTCGGGTGGAAACACCATATATTTT. Protein: CASSNTGSGGNTIYF.